This T cell receptor (beta chain) originates from a study of blood T cell repertoires in COVID-19. Study-level information: From T cells, B-cell-depleted T cells, or PBMCs came the material, which was cDNA or gDNA.

CDR1 and CDR2 (germline): SEHNR, FQNEAQ (reference sequence). The CDR3 is made up of 18 amino acids. J lost 1 base, V lost 0 bases, and 6 bases had no gene match. Enrollment of patients from Seattle took place during active infection, with longitudinal follow-up. Methods used by the authors: Amplification with reference gene primers provided the estimates of nucleated cell counts. Profiled with immunoSEQ multiplex PCR; TCRdb holds only in-frame clones, not every one. The DNA gave D and trimming, while V, J and clone size come from that table. The table records roughly 200,000 clones, roughly 77% of them present only once. This clone occurred a few times.

The material sequenced was peripheral blood. The sequence was obtained from a woman aged 40 to 50 with COVID-19, enrolled during active disease. The chain joins TRBV7-9 to TRBJ1-5; 10 bases fit TRBD1. The CDR3 DNA reads as TGTGCCAGCAGCTTAGCCCCTCCGGGACAGGGGAGCAATCAGCCCCAGCATTTT. Its protein product is CASSLAPPGQGSNQPQHF.